Given below is one T cell receptor (beta chain) in context. TCRdb reprocessed the 5' RACE reads via MiXCR and lists one record per CDR3 protein. This sample has approximately 240,000 distinct CDR3 sequences, with over 11% found just once. These data are taken from a study of identical twins. Germline loops: CDR1 MNHEY, CDR2 SMNVEV (reference sequence). V lost 8 bases and J lost 0; bases outside the gene matches: 13. CDR3 length: 18 residues. Sequenced material: memory (CD45RO+) T cells sorted from blood. This chain joins TRBV27 and TRBJ1-5, with 10 bases aligning to TRBD1. The TCR sequence derives from a woman between 18 and 29 years old in good health. The CDR3 nucleotides read TGTGCCAGCTCCTCCGGGACAGGGGCCTTAGTTAGCAATCAGCCCCAGCATTTT. Translation: CASSSGTGALVSNQPQHF.